These 14 T cell receptor beta chains were all obtained from the same sample, sequenced in a study of T cells in Graves' hyperthyroidism and ophthalmopathy. Amplification targeted TCR beta CDR3 regions from RNA transcripts. Carried out on the TCR CDR3, a first-round RT-PCR used the HTBI primer set. TCRdb re-called the multiplex PCR reads through MiXCR, storing one row per CDR3 protein. The table shows more than 500,000 distinct CDR3 sequences, with more than 45% occurring only once. Source material: peripheral blood or thyroid tissue (not recorded which). The source of these receptors is an adult woman with Graves' disease, either hyperthyroidism or ophthalmopathy (not recorded which).

Of note for this clonotype: Because it lacks the conserved phenylalanine or tryptophan at the end, this CDR3 is likely a read error. The DNA is left out, because the CDR3 cannot be placed on it with certainty; the CDR3 is given as TCRdb lists it. The V and J genes are TRBV7-2 and TRBJ1-5; TRBD1 is the table's D call, not checked against the DNA. The CDR3 sequence runs 13 residues, both termini included. The germline V gene encodes CDR1 SGHTA and CDR2 FQGNSA. CDR3 protein: CASSGDLNQPQRS.

The J gene is TRBJ1-2, the V gene TRBV20-1; no reliable D call. Trimming shortened V by 5 bases and J by 4 bases, and 11 bases separated the two germline ends. The CDR3 length is 12 residues. The germline gives CDR1 DFQATT, CDR2 SNEGSKA (reference sequence). The CDR3 loop reads CSASRASYGYTF. The DNA of the CDR3 is TGCAGTGCTTCCAGAGCCTCCTATGGCTACACCTTC.

This clonotype was observed at least ten times. This sequence joins TRBV5-1 and TRBJ2-2; D gene ambiguous. The V end lost 0 bases, the J end lost 7 bases, and 13 bases lay between the germline ends. CDR3 length equals 15 residues. Germline-derived CDR1 and CDR2 are SGHRS and YFSETQ. In DNA, the CDR3 is TGCGCCAGCAGCTTGGACACACCTGCGTTCGGGGAGCTGTTTTTT. Its protein product is CASSLDTPAFGELFF.

At least ten counts were recorded for this clonotype. V is TRBV11-2 and J is TRBJ1-2; no definite D call. The length of the CDR3 is 14 residues. Germline V gene data show CDR1 as SGHAT and CDR2 as FQNNGV. With 5 bases removed from V and 7 bases from J, the gap between germline ends came to 17 bases. CDR3 in DNA: TGTGCCAGCAGCCCCTCAGGTGGCATCCGTGGCTACACCTTC. Translation: CASSPSGGIRGYTF.

This chain uses TRBV11-2 with TRBJ2-5, with D tentatively TRBD1 or TRBD2 (5 bases each). V dropped 3 bases and J dropped 4 bases, with 12 bases sitting between them. Germline V gene lookup returns CDR1 SGHAT and CDR2 FQNNGV. CDR3 length equals 14 residues. CDR3 sequence reads: CASSFPLGGETQYF. CDR3 nucleotides: TGTGCCAGCAGCTTCCCACTTGGGGGAGAGACCCAGTACTTC.

The rearrangement links TRBV7-9 to TRBJ2-7; no clear D. CDR1 is SEHNR and CDR2 is FQNEAQ in the germline V gene (reference sequence). The CDR3 has 13 residues. V lost 1 base and J lost 5, with 9 bases in between. CDR3 DNA: TGTGCCAGCAGCTTAGATGTCAGCGACGAGCAGTACTTC. This translates into CASSLDVSDEQYF.

The chain employs TRBV7-2 and TRBJ2-5; D assignment may be TRBD1 or TRBD2 (5 bases each). There are 14 residues in the CDR3. Germline V CDR1 and CDR2: SGHTA, FQGNSA. V was cut by 5 bases and J by 5 bases, with 15 bases left in between. The CDR3 DNA reads TGTGCCAGCAGCCAATCCGGGGCTTGGGAGACCCAGTACTTC. Translating gives CASSQSGAWETQYF.

In this sample, this clonotype turned up many times. The J gene is TRBJ2-7, the V gene TRBV20-1, with unresolved D. V lost 0 bases and J 5 bases, leaving 5 bases between the germline ends. This CDR3 region has 11 residues. Germline CDR1 DFQATT, CDR2 SNEGSKA (reference sequence). For the CDR3, the DNA is TGCAGTGCTAGAGATCTGAACGAGCAGTACTTC. It encodes CSARDLNEQYF.

Only one count was recorded for this clonotype. This chain links TRBV7-9 with TRBJ1-1; D is possibly TRBD1 (6 bases). Between the trimmed V and J ends, which lost 8 bases and 1 base, there was a span of 23 bases. Germline V gene sequence: CDR1 SEHNR, CDR2 FQNEAQ (reference sequence). The CDR3 has 17 amino acids. CDR3 nucleotide sequence: TGTGCCAGCTCACGTTTGGGGGGCAAAAAGGGGAACACTGAAGCTTTCTTT. It specifies CASSRLGGKKGNTEAFF.

The rearrangement uses TRBV2 and TRBJ2-7, with a possible D match to TRBD2 (5 bases). Trimming took off 7 bases at V and 4 bases at J, with 17 bases between the two ends. The CDR3 is made up of 14 amino acids. Germline assignment: CDR1 SNHLY and CDR2 FYNNEI. CDR3 region: CASTARWAGYEQYF. The CDR3, as DNA: TGTGCCAGCACTGCCCGGTGGGCGGGTTACGAGCAGTACTTC.

In the case of this clonotype: Being one base from a much bigger clone, this may be a read error. The chain recombines TRBV27 with TRBJ2-5; D might be TRBD2 (6 bases). This CDR3 is 14 amino acids long. Germline-derived CDR1 and CDR2 are MNHEY and SMNVEV (reference sequence). V lost 5 bases to trimming and J lost 5 bases, with 15 bases between them. CDR3 sequence: CASSRQGLAETQYF. The CDR3 DNA sequence: TGTGCCAGCAGTAGGCAGGGACTTGCGGAGACCCAGTACTTC.

This clonotype has more than one count but fewer than ten. This rearrangement joins TRBV24-1 to TRBJ2-1, with 14 nucleotides matching TRBD2. Germline V lookup: CDR1 KGHDR, CDR2 SFDVKD. The V and J ends lost 3 bases and 6 bases, in that order; junction bases with no gene match: 3. The CDR3 totals 16 residues. CDR3: CATSDPGTSGGNEQFF. The CDR3 nucleotides read TGTGCCACCAGTGATCCCGGGACTAGCGGGGGCAATGAGCAGTTCTTC.

As concerns this clonotype: A single base separates this from a much larger clone, so it may be a read error. CDR3 nucleotide sequence: TGTGCCAGCAGCCCCTCGGGGCTACTTTTGACCTACGAGCAGTACTTC. Protein product: CASSPSGLLLTYEQYF. The chain couples TRBV13 to TRBJ2-7, with D perhaps TRBD1 or TRBD2 (5 bases each). This CDR3 is built from 16 residues. V was pared by 5 bases and J by 2 bases, with 19 bases between. Germline CDR1 reads PRHDT; CDR2 reads FYEKMQ (reference sequence).

This clonotype appeared many times. V is TRBV7-3 and J is TRBJ2-7, with TRBD2 identical over 10 bases. Germline V gene data show CDR1 as SGHTA and CDR2 as FQGTGA. The length of the CDR3 is 15 residues. Unmatched junction bases numbered 6, after V lost 2 bases and J lost 5 bases. The chain's CDR3 is CASSLGGGTSDEQYF. CDR3 nucleotides: TGTGCCAGCAGCTTAGGCGGGGGGACTAGCGACGAGCAGTACTTC.